A selection of T cell receptor beta chains follows, all from one sample in a study of blood T cell repertoires in COVID-19. Assay: immunoSEQ multiplex PCR; the TCRdb copy retains only in-frame clones and omits some. The sample consists of under 200,000 clones, about 88% of them appearing once. Sequencing input: peripheral blood. All receptors come from a man between 18 and 29 years old with acute or convalescent COVID-19. Both conserved end residues are part of each CDR3. A D gene is named only where the DNA matches it firmly. Size tells how often a clone was seen (once, few, many) or the class of an expanded clone, and some rows leave it out.

d_gene,j_gene,abundance,v_gene,CDR3nt,CDR3aa
-,TRBJ2-1,-,TRBV6-5,TGTGCCAGCAGTTACGGGGCTCGGGACAATGAGCAGTTCTTC,CASSYGARDNEQFF
-,TRBJ1-5,-,TRBV2,TGTGCCAGCAGTCCCCAGGGGCTCCTCAATCAGCCCCAGCATTTT,CASSPQGLLNQPQHF
TRBD1,TRBJ2-3,few,TRBV7-4,TGTGCCAGCAGCTTCACAGGGGGCGCAGATACGCAGTATTTT,CASSFTGGADTQYF
TRBD1,TRBJ1-4,-,TRBV7-9,TGTGCCAGCAGCTTAGGGGACAGGGATAATGAAAAACTGTTTTTT,CASSLGDRDNEKLFF
TRBD1,TRBJ1-2,-,TRBV12-3/TRBV12-4,TGTGCCAGCAGCAAGGGACAGCTCTATGGCTACACCTTC,CASSKGQLYGYTF
-,TRBJ1-1,-,TRBV29-1,TGCAGCGTTTGGCACACTGAAGCTTTCTTT,CSVWHTEAFF
-,TRBJ1-2,-,TRBV21-1,TGTGCCAGCAGCAACGGCAGGGTGAATGGCTACACCTTC,CASSNGRVNGYTF
TRBD1,TRBJ1-5,once,TRBV28,TGTGCCAGCAGGCGGACAGGGGATTACAATCAGCCCCAGCATTTT,CASRRTGDYNQPQHF
-,TRBJ1-5,-,TRBV5-4,TGTGCCAGCAGCTCGCCGACCGGGACACTGGATCAGCCCCAGCATTTT,CASSSPTGTLDQPQHF
TRBD1,TRBJ1-4,-,TRBV29-1,TGCAGCGTGGGTCCCGGGACAGGGAGTGAAAAACTGTTTTTT,CSVGPGTGSEKLFF
-,TRBJ1-5,-,TRBV12-3/TRBV12-4,TGTGCCAGCAGAGATAAACAGGGTATGCCCCAGCATTTT,CASRDKQGMPQHF
-,TRBJ2-2,-,TRBV5-1,TGCGCCAGCAGCTTGGCCGGGGGGAACACCGGGGAGCTGTTTTTT,CASSLAGGNTGELFF
-,TRBJ1-4,once,TRBV4-1,TGCGCCAGCAGCCAAGCTGGACAGTTCAGTGGCGCGGCTAATGAAAAACTGTTTTTT,CASSQAGQFSGAANEKLFF
TRBD2,TRBJ2-5,-,TRBV28,TGTGCCAGCAGTTTAAGCCCCGGGTTAGGGACTATCGAAGAGACCCAGTACTTC,CASSLSPGLGTIEETQYF
-,TRBJ1-4,-,TRBV7-9,TGTGCCAGCAGCCTAGCAGCCGGCCTACAGGCCATTAATGAAAAACTGTTTTTT,CASSLAAGLQAINEKLFF
-,TRBJ1-1,once,TRBV6-2/TRBV6-3,TGTGCCAGCAGTTACTCCCCGGGAGTATTGAACACTGAAGCTTTCTTT,CASSYSPGVLNTEAFF
-,TRBJ1-2,-,TRBV10-2,TGCGCCAGCAGTGAGTCGCCGGGAGGTGGCTACACCTTC,CASSESPGGGYTF
-,TRBJ1-2,-,TRBV10-1,TGCGCCAGTTGGACAGCAGGCTACACCTTC,CASWTAGYTF
TRBD1,TRBJ2-1,-,TRBV6-5,TGTGCCAGCAGTTGGGACAGGGGGAGGAATGAGCAGTTCTTC,CASSWDRGRNEQFF
TRBD1,TRBJ2-5,-,TRBV5-1,TGCGCCAGCAGCTCCCGGGACAGGGGCCAAGAGACCCAGTACTTC,CASSSRDRGQETQYF
-,TRBJ1-2,-,TRBV6-6,TGTGCCAGCAGTTACCTCCCGGGGGCTAACTATGGCTACACCTTC,CASSYLPGANYGYTF
-,TRBJ1-1,-,TRBV28,TGTGCCAGCAGTCCGAAGACAGGCCCGAACACTGAAGCTTTCTTT,CASSPKTGPNTEAFF
-,TRBJ2-5,-,TRBV28,TGTGCCAGCAGCCTCGGGGGAGCAGAGACCCAGTACTTC,CASSLGGAETQYF
-,TRBJ1-6,-,TRBV6-6,TGTGCCAGCAGATTGACAGCATATAATTCACCCCTCCACTTT,CASRLTAYNSPLHF
TRBD1,TRBJ2-2,-,TRBV5-1,TGCGCCAGCAGCACGACAGGGGGACAGACCGGGGAGCTGTTTTTT,CASSTTGGQTGELFF
TRBD1,TRBJ1-6,-,TRBV19,TGTGCCAGTAGTACACTACAGGGGTGGCTAAATAATTCACCCCTCCACTTT,CASSTLQGWLNNSPLHF
-,TRBJ1-6,-,TRBV30,TGTGCCTGGAGATCCACCCGGAATTCACCCCTCCACTTT,CAWRSTRNSPLHF
-,TRBJ1-2,-,TRBV7-2,TGTGCCAGCAGCCCCCGGCCGACTACTGGTGGCTACACCTTC,CASSPRPTTGGYTF
-,TRBJ1-1,-,TRBV18,TGTGCCAGCTCACCACGAGAGAGATCTGAAGCTTTCTTT,CASSPRERSEAFF
-,TRBJ2-2,once,TRBV29-1,TGCAGCGTTGCCAGGTCGAACACCGGGGAGCTGTTTTTT,CSVARSNTGELFF
-,TRBJ2-7,-,TRBV29-1,TGCAGCGTTGAGACCAGGGACGGGAGAGACGAGCAGTACTTC,CSVETRDGRDEQYF